This TCR beta chain was captured in a study of spatial heterogeneity in lung cancer (dated by TCRdb to the late 2010s). Background for the entire study: Samples were obtained from approximately 77 patients with early-stage, untreated non-small cell lung cancer from the lung TRACERx cohort. TCR repertoire features were related to nonsynonymous mutation counts determined by whole-exome sequencing of tumor tissue. At surgery, 220 tumor regions, 61 to 65 matched nontumor lung samples and about 56 PBMC samples were TCR-sequenced for both alpha and beta chains. The study quantitatively compared TCR alpha and beta repertoires across multiple tumor regions, matched nontumor lung and blood in non-small cell lung cancer. Follow-up PBMC samples were sequenced whenever available, with a median time to follow-up of 2 to 3 years after resection. More beta-chain than alpha-chain transcripts were consistently detected, likely reflecting higher beta-chain transcript abundance. In the raw uncorrected reads, each unique combination of TCR and UMI appeared on average more than ten times. Broad study findings and their caveats: Additional single-cell paired TCR alpha and beta sequencing was considered necessary to confirm, at a functional level, the hypothesis that regional TCRs recognize regional mutations. Only roughly 13 patients were included in the comparisons of baseline and follow-up blood repertoires. Ubiquitous expanded tumor TCRs were found in blood more often at tumor resection than at routine follow-up.

Libraries were made using 5' RACE. For sequencing, a NextSeq 500 was employed. In the TCR library protocol, a unique molecular identifier was attached to each TCR cDNA molecule so that PCR and sequencing errors could be corrected. Regarding the original processing steps: TCR identification, UMI-based error correction and CDR3 extraction were performed with Decombinator tools. Expanded TCRs were defined as those above a frequency of 2 per 1,000, corresponding to the top 1% of the tumor frequency distribution. Renyi diversity was calculated using the R vegan package after each repertoire was subsampled 100 times to 5,000 TCRs. CDR3 similarity networks were built from amino acid triplet string-kernel similarity, connecting CDR3s with pairwise similarity above 0.82. TCRdb trimmed the raw reads at Q25, called clones with MiXCR and kept productive beta chains. Every distinct CDR3 protein forms one entry, paired with its most common genes and DNA. None of the V and J calls come from the authors' own analysis; TCRdb made them. The sample data list over 70,000 distinct CDR3 sequences, and 8% to 9.5% of these were observed just once. Jointly, the top ten make up 1.9% of the sample.

Trimming accounts for 3 bases at V and 8 bases at J, while the number of junction bases matched to no gene is 10. The CDR3 contains 15 residues, cysteine and phenylalanine counted. The entry retains the CDR3 DNA only, 45 bases that are in frame from base 1. The germline V gene supplies CDR1 SQVTM and CDR2 ANQGSEA. This clonotype was observed a few times. This clone's antigen is unknown. No clone much larger than this one lies a single base away; base qualities are absent. The sample's time point label is to be understood as: blood at routine non-recurrence follow-up after resection. Without any cell sorting, TCR sequencing was performed on whole RNA extracted either from tumor and nontumor lung tissue or from cryopreserved PBMC samples. Only patients with enough RNA available from two or more tumor regions were chosen for TCR sequencing.

The sample here was PBMCs, taken at follow-up. The receptor's source is a female donor with early-stage non-small cell lung cancer. Recombination connected TRBV29-1 to TRBJ2-1; 10 bases in the junction line up with TRBD2. The DNA sequence reads TGCAGCGTTGAGGGCGGGCTAGCGGGAGTAGATGAGCAGTTCTTC. It is translated as CSVEGGLAGVDEQFF.